This is a list of T cell receptor beta chains from one sample in a study of Graves' ophthalmopathy and Graves' hyperthyroidism. TCRdb fed the multiplex PCR reads into MiXCR, producing one record per CDR3 protein. The data show over 150,000 distinct CDR3 sequences, 30% to 45% seen once. The sequenced material came from peripheral blood. These receptors were obtained from a middle-aged woman with Graves' ophthalmopathy. Both conserved end residues are part of each CDR3. Fields, in order: J gene, D gene, clone size, V gene, CDR3 protein, CDR3 DNA. A D gene is named only where the DNA matches it firmly. A row's size may be missing; if present it is once, few, many or a size class.

J: TRBJ1-2
D: NA
size: NA
V: TRBV28
CDR3: CASSPGTRSKTYGYTF
DNA: TGTGCCAGCAGTCCCGGGACAAGGTCCAAAACGTATGGCTACACCTTC

J: TRBJ1-2
D: NA
size: many
V: TRBV5-1
CDR3: CASSVGPDWRSYGYTF
DNA: TGCGCCAGCAGCGTTGGGCCCGACTGGCGGTCCTATGGCTACACCTTC

J: TRBJ1-2
D: TRBD1
size: many
V: TRBV28
CDR3: CASSLGGQGNYGYTF
DNA: TGTGCCAGCAGTTTAGGCGGACAGGGAAACTATGGCTACACCTTC

J: TRBJ2-7
D: TRBD1
size: NA
V: TRBV10-3
CDR3: CAISGPGTARYEQYF
DNA: TGTGCCATCAGTGGACCCGGGACAGCTCGCTACGAGCAGTACTTC

J: TRBJ2-5
D: NA
size: NA
V: TRBV28
CDR3: CASSRSGAQETQYF
DNA: TGTGCCAGCAGTCGTTCAGGGGCCCAAGAGACCCAGTACTTC

J: TRBJ2-7
D: TRBD1
size: many
V: TRBV14
CDR3: CASSRRPGQGYEQYF
DNA: TGTGCCAGCAGCCGCAGACCGGGACAGGGGTACGAGCAGTACTTC

J: TRBJ2-7
D: NA
size: many
V: TRBV30
CDR3: CAWKRDDPTHLSYEQYF
DNA: TGTGCCTGGAAGCGTGATGATCCAACCCATTTGTCCTACGAGCAGTACTTC

J: TRBJ2-5
D: NA
size: NA
V: TRBV28
CDR3: CASSLSGYQETQYF
DNA: TGTGCCAGCAGTTTATCGGGATACCAAGAGACCCAGTACTTC

J: TRBJ1-1
D: NA
size: many
V: TRBV7-9
CDR3: CASSLKRTTEAFF
DNA: TGTGCCAGCAGCTTGAAAAGAACCACTGAAGCTTTCTTT

J: TRBJ1-1
D: TRBD1
size: many
V: TRBV6-5
CDR3: CASSRDRGFEAFF
DNA: TGTGCCAGCAGCCGGGACAGGGGTTTTGAAGCTTTCTTT

J: TRBJ1-1
D: NA
size: many
V: TRBV6-1
CDR3: CASSGFRVFTEAFF
DNA: TGTGCCAGCAGCGGATTCAGGGTGTTCACTGAAGCTTTCTTT

J: TRBJ2-5
D: NA
size: NA
V: TRBV24-1
CDR3: CATSDFAEGRQETQYF
DNA: TGTGCCACCAGTGATTTTGCCGAGGGGCGACAAGAGACCCAGTACTTC

J: TRBJ1-2
D: NA
size: NA
V: TRBV6-5
CDR3: CASSYSEGKTNYGYTF
DNA: TGTGCCAGCAGTTACTCGGAAGGAAAGACGAACTATGGCTACACCTTC

J: TRBJ2-7
D: TRBD1
size: many
V: TRBV5-1
CDR3: CASSSNVGGGEQYF
DNA: TGCGCCAGCAGCTCCAATGTAGGGGGCGGCGAGCAGTACTTC

J: TRBJ1-6
D: NA
size: many
V: TRBV2
CDR3: CASSEVGQDNSPLHF
DNA: TGTGCCAGCAGTGAAGTTGGGCAGGACAATTCACCCCTCCACTTT

J: TRBJ1-1
D: NA
size: many
V: TRBV6-1
CDR3: CASSEIFGANTEAFF
DNA: TGTGCCAGCAGTGAAATCTTCGGGGCGAACACTGAAGCTTTCTTT

J: TRBJ2-7
D: TRBD2
size: many
V: TRBV10-3
CDR3: CAISESSGRRVYEQYF
DNA: TGTGCCATCAGTGAGTCTAGCGGGAGGAGGGTTTACGAGCAGTACTTC

J: TRBJ2-5
D: NA
size: many
V: TRBV28
CDR3: CASSFPGDGRETQYF
DNA: TGTGCCAGCAGTTTCCCGGGGGATGGGAGAGAGACCCAGTACTTC

J: TRBJ1-1
D: NA
size: NA
V: TRBV24-1
CDR3: CATSGSMNTEAFF
DNA: TGTGCCACCAGTGGCAGCATGAACACTGAAGCTTTCTTT

J: TRBJ2-7
D: TRBD1
size: many
V: TRBV28
CDR3: CASSIRDRYEQYF
DNA: TGTGCCAGCAGTATCCGGGACAGATACGAGCAGTACTTC

J: TRBJ2-7
D: TRBD2
size: many
V: TRBV20-1
CDR3: CSARAIGGRDEQYF
DNA: TGCAGTGCTAGAGCCATTGGCGGGAGAGACGAGCAGTACTTC

J: TRBJ1-5
D: NA
size: many
V: TRBV30
CDR3: CALRAANQPQHF
DNA: TGTGCCCTCCGGGCGGCCAATCAGCCCCAGCATTTT

J: TRBJ2-2
D: TRBD2
size: NA
V: TRBV6-2/TRBV6-3
CDR3: CASSYEAGDHRLFF
DNA: TGTGCCAGCAGTTACGAAGCGGGAGATCATAGGCTGTTTTTT

J: TRBJ1-1
D: NA
size: many
V: TRBV11-2
CDR3: CASSFGRDTEAFF
DNA: TGTGCCAGCAGCTTCGGCAGAGACACTGAAGCTTTCTTT

J: TRBJ1-2
D: NA
size: many
V: TRBV2
CDR3: CASTLRDFNYGYTF
DNA: TGTGCCAGCACCTTAAGGGATTTTAACTATGGCTACACCTTC

J: TRBJ1-2
D: TRBD1
size: many
V: TRBV6-5
CDR3: CASRRQGSGYGYTF
DNA: TGTGCCAGCAGAAGACAGGGCTCGGGCTATGGCTACACCTTC

J: TRBJ2-7
D: NA
size: many
V: TRBV19
CDR3: CASSPQVGDRLYEQYF
DNA: TGTGCCAGTAGTCCCCAGGTGGGTGACAGACTCTACGAGCAGTACTTC

J: TRBJ2-5
D: TRBD2
size: NA
V: TRBV7-8
CDR3: CASGLADQEAQYF
DNA: TGTGCCAGCGGTCTAGCGGATCAAGAGGCCCAGTACTTC

J: TRBJ2-7
D: TRBD2
size: many
V: TRBV6-7
CDR3: CASTPGLAGGDEQYF
DNA: TGTGCCAGCACCCCGGGACTAGCGGGGGGGGACGAGCAGTACTTC

J: TRBJ1-1
D: TRBD1
size: NA
V: TRBV25-1
CDR3: CASREGAQIEAFF
DNA: TGTGCCAGCAGAGAGGGGGCACAAATTGAAGCTTTCTTT

J: TRBJ1-4
D: NA
size: many
V: TRBV2
CDR3: CASRVENEKLFF
DNA: TGTGCCAGCAGGGTAGAAAATGAAAAACTGTTTTTT

J: TRBJ1-1
D: NA
size: many
V: TRBV2
CDR3: CASIPEVGTEAFF
DNA: TGTGCCAGCATCCCTGAGGTGGGCACTGAAGCTTTCTTT

J: TRBJ2-4
D: NA
size: NA
V: TRBV11-2
CDR3: CASSLDLQATLAKNIQYF
DNA: TGTGCCAGCAGCTTAGATTTACAAGCTACTCTAGCCAAAAACATTCAGTACTTC

J: TRBJ2-7
D: NA
size: once
V: TRBV27
CDR3: CASSLGGYGAGASYEQYF
DNA: TGTGCCAGCAGCCTGGGGGGTTATGGGGCAGGGGCTTCCTACGAGCAGTACTTC

J: TRBJ1-1
D: NA
size: NA
V: TRBV12-3/TRBV12-4
CDR3: CASSQLGWGKPLGTEAFF
DNA: TGTGCCAGCAGTCAACTCGGATGGGGGAAACCCCTTGGGACTGAAGCTTTCTTT

J: TRBJ2-5
D: TRBD2
size: NA
V: TRBV12-3/TRBV12-4
CDR3: CASSTGLAGQETQYF
DNA: TGTGCCAGCAGCACGGGACTAGCGGGACAAGAGACCCAGTACTTC

J: TRBJ1-1
D: NA
size: NA
V: TRBV7-2
CDR3: CASREGGRKNTEAFF
DNA: TGTGCCAGCAGAGAGGGGGGGCGTAAGAACACTGAAGCTTTCTTT

J: TRBJ1-1
D: NA
size: many
V: TRBV5-5
CDR3: CASSLLGGLNTEAFF
DNA: TGTGCCAGCAGCTTGCTCGGGGGATTGAACACTGAAGCTTTCTTT

J: TRBJ1-2
D: NA
size: many
V: TRBV19
CDR3: CASSIKGYDYGYTF
DNA: TGTGCCAGTAGTATTAAAGGGTACGACTATGGCTACACCTTC

J: TRBJ1-4
D: NA
size: many
V: TRBV12-3/TRBV12-4
CDR3: CASSLAGAEDEKLFF
DNA: TGTGCCAGCAGTTTGGCGGGGGCAGAGGACGAAAAACTGTTTTTT

J: TRBJ2-5
D: NA
size: NA
V: TRBV7-8
CDR3: CASRVQQETQYF
DNA: TGTGCCAGCAGAGTGCAGCAAGAGACCCAGTACTTC

J: TRBJ1-6
D: NA
size: many
V: TRBV9
CDR3: CASSVHSNSPLHF
DNA: TGTGCCAGCAGCGTACACAGTAATTCACCCCTCCACTTT

J: TRBJ2-7
D: TRBD2
size: NA
V: TRBV15
CDR3: CATSRVGGMGEQYF
DNA: TGTGCCACCAGCAGAGTCGGGGGGATGGGCGAGCAGTACTTC

J: TRBJ2-7
D: TRBD2
size: NA
V: TRBV13
CDR3: CASSLGRREGAGQYF
DNA: TGTGCCAGCAGCTTGGGGCGGCGGGAGGGCGCTGGGCAGTACTTC

J: TRBJ2-2
D: NA
size: many
V: TRBV6-2/TRBV6-3
CDR3: CASSYSGQTTGELFF
DNA: TGTGCCAGCAGTTACTCCGGACAGACCACCGGGGAGCTGTTTTTT

J: TRBJ1-2
D: NA
size: many
V: TRBV12-3/TRBV12-4
CDR3: CASQTRDGRWDGYTF
DNA: TGTGCCAGCCAGACTAGGGACGGTAGATGGGATGGCTACACCTTC

J: TRBJ2-7
D: NA
size: few
V: TRBV7-8
CDR3: CASSLRAPTYEQYF
DNA: TGTGCCAGCAGCTTAAGGGCGCCTACCTACGAGCAGTACTTC

J: TRBJ1-6
D: TRBD1
size: NA
V: TRBV12-3/TRBV12-4
CDR3: CASTPRTGANSPLHF
DNA: TGTGCCAGCACCCCTCGGACAGGGGCTAATTCACCCCTCCACTTT

J: TRBJ1-3
D: NA
size: many
V: TRBV10-3
CDR3: CAISEFGGPGNTIYF
DNA: TGTGCCATCAGTGAATTTGGCGGACCTGGAAACACCATATATTTT

J: TRBJ2-7
D: TRBD2
size: once
V: TRBV19
CDR3: CASSKGTSGDYYEQYF
DNA: TGTGCCAGTAGTAAAGGGACTAGCGGAGACTACTACGAGCAGTACTTC

J: TRBJ1-5
D: TRBD1
size: NA
V: TRBV24-1
CDR3: CATSDLQGTGGFVNQPQHF
DNA: TGTGCCACCAGTGATTTGCAAGGGACAGGGGGCTTCGTCAATCAGCCCCAGCATTTT

J: TRBJ1-1
D: NA
size: NA
V: TRBV4-3
CDR3: CASSQDWGLAFF
DNA: TGCGCCAGCAGCCAAGATTGGGGGTTGGCTTTCTTT

J: TRBJ2-4
D: NA
size: NA
V: TRBV7-9
CDR3: CASSLGPGDIQYF
DNA: TGTGCCAGCAGCTTAGGGCCGGGGGACATTCAGTACTTC

J: TRBJ2-5
D: NA
size: many
V: TRBV14
CDR3: CASGSPEGASQETQYF
DNA: TGTGCCAGCGGGAGCCCAGAAGGGGCCTCCCAAGAGACCCAGTACTTC

J: TRBJ2-2
D: NA
size: many
V: TRBV24-1
CDR3: CATSDLGENTGELFF
DNA: TGTGCCACCAGTGATTTGGGGGAGAACACCGGGGAGCTGTTTTTT

J: TRBJ2-7
D: NA
size: many
V: TRBV6-5
CDR3: CASSYVQGYEQYF
DNA: TGTGCCAGCAGTTATGTGCAGGGCTACGAGCAGTACTTC

J: TRBJ1-2
D: NA
size: many
V: TRBV4-1
CDR3: CASSQEVLGAGFGYTF
DNA: TGCGCCAGCAGCCAAGAAGTTCTGGGGGCAGGTTTTGGCTACACCTTC

J: TRBJ2-2
D: TRBD1
size: NA
V: TRBV7-2
CDR3: CASSSRQGNTGELFF
DNA: TGTGCCAGCAGCTCCCGACAGGGCAACACCGGGGAGCTGTTTTTT

J: TRBJ1-1
D: NA
size: NA
V: TRBV4-3
CDR3: CASSQEAGQINTEAFF
DNA: TGCGCCAGCAGCCAAGAGGCTGGACAGATAAACACTGAAGCTTTCTTT

J: TRBJ2-5
D: NA
size: many
V: TRBV28
CDR3: CASSWGDQETQYF
DNA: TGTGCCAGCAGTTGGGGGGACCAAGAGACCCAGTACTTC